This T cell receptor (beta chain) was captured in a study of CD8 T cells in ankylosing spondylitis (dated by TCRdb to 2017 to 2019). About the investigation overall: The study profiled T cell receptor beta repertoires in healthy donors and ankylosing spondylitis patients to find disease-linked TCR variants. In total, the full study cohort was made up of some 110 healthy donors and 20 to 25 ankylosing spondylitis patients. Samples of peripheral blood were taken, and for ankylosing spondylitis patients, synovial fluid was collected as well.

Paper-wide results and their limitations: Some TCR beta motif variants had previously been reported in synovial fluid and blood of reactive arthritis patients, which suggested common disease-initiation mechanisms. A CD8+ phenotype was shown by the disease-linked clones, which were found at relatively low frequencies in peripheral blood. The disease-linked clones were reported as significantly enriched in matched synovial fluid samples from ankylosing spondylitis patients. A TCR beta motif made up of several highly homologous amino acid variants appeared to be characteristic of blood from ankylosing spondylitis patients.

Details on this clonotype: The target of this receptor is not known. At one end, the junction sequence differs from germline, possibly due to a read error.

CDR1 and CDR2 are drawn from the germline V gene (reference sequence): SSHAT, FNYEAQ. Spanning cysteine to phenylalanine, the CDR3 consists of 15 amino acids. The read is trimmed to its CDR3 DNA, 45 bases read in frame from base 1. Sequencer: Illumina HiSeq 2500. Quantitative 5'-RACE with molecular barcodes was used to prepare TCR beta libraries. Per the authors' processing: A new computational method based on a probabilistic model of VDJ rearrangement was used to identify disease-linked TCR variants. The public sequencing data were trimmed at Q25 with fastp and processed into clonotypes with MiXCR by TCRdb, which kept only in-frame beta chains. CDR3 protein duplicates are merged, each entry listing the most common genes and DNA. V and J calls and clone size were set by TCRdb, not the authors. This sample is represented by fewer than 400,000 distinct CDR3 sequences; around 24% of them were singletons. Of the sample, about a sixth falls within the top ten clones.

The TCR was taken from a male donor with ankylosing spondylitis. The sample taken for sequencing was blood, either unsorted or a sorted T cell fraction (not recorded which). This chain joins TRBV7-7 to TRBJ1-3, with 8 bases aligning to TRBD1. The sequenced DNA is TGTGCTAGCAGCGATCAACAGGGGGCTGGAAACACCATATATTTT. This translates into CASSDQQGAGNTIYF. Full variable domain (CDR3 extended with the reference TRBV7-7 and TRBJ1-3 proteins): GAGVSQSPRYKVTKRGQDVTLRCDPISSHATLYWYQQALGQGPEFLTYFNYEAQPDKSGLPSDRFSAERPEGSISTLTIQRTEQRDSAMYRCASSDQQGAGNTIYFGEGSWLTVV.